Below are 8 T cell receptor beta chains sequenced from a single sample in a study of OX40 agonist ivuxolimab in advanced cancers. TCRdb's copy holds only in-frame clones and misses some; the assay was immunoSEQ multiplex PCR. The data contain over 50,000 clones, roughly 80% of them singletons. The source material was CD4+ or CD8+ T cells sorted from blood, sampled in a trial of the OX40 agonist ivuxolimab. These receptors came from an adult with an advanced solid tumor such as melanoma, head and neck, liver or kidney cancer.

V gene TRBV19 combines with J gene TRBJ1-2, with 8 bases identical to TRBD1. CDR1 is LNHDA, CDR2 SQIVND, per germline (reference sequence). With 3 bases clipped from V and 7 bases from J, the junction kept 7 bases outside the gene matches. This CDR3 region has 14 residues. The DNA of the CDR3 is TGTGCCAGTAGTATTGGACAGGGACTTGGTGGCTACACCTTC. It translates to CASSIGQGLGGYTF. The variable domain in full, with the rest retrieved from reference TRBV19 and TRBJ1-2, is DGGITQSPKYLFRKEGQNVTLSCEQNLNHDAMYWYRQDPGQGLRLIYYSQIVNDFQKGDIAEGYSVSREKKESFPLTVTSAQKNPTAFYLCASSIGQGLGGYTFGSGTRLTVV.

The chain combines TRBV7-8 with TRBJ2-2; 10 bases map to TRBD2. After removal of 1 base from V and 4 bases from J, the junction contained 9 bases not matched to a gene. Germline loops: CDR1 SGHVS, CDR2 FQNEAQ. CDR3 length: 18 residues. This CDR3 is CASSLGPSGRVGTGELFF. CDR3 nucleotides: TGTGCCAGCAGCTTAGGCCCGAGCGGGAGGGTGGGCACCGGGGAGCTGTTTTTT. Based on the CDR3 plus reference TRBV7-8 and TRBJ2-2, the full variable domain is GAGVSQSPRYKVAKRGQDVALRCDPISGHVSLFWYQQALGQGPEFLTYFQNEAQLDKSGLPSDRFFAERPEGSVSTLKIQRTQQEDSAVYLCASSLGPSGRVGTGELFFGEGSRLTVL.

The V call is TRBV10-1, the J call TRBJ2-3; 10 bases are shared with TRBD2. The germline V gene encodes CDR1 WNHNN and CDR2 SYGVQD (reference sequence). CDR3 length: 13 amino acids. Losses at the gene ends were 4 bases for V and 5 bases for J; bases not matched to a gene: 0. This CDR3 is CASSGTSGDTQYF. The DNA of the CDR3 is TGCGCCAGCAGTGGGACTAGCGGAGATACGCAGTATTTT.

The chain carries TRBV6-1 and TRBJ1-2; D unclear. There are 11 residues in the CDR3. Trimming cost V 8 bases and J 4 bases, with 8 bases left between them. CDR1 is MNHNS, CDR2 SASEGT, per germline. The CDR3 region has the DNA TGTGCCAGCGCGCAGATCTATGGCTACACCTTC. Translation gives CASAQIYGYTF.

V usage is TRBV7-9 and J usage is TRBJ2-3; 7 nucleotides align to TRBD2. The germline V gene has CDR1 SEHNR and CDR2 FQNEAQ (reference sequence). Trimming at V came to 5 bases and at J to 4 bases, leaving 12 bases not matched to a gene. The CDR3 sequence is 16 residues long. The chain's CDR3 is CASSPLGGTIPDTQYF. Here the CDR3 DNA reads TGTGCCAGCAGCCCATTGGGGGGGACCATCCCAGATACGCAGTATTTT.

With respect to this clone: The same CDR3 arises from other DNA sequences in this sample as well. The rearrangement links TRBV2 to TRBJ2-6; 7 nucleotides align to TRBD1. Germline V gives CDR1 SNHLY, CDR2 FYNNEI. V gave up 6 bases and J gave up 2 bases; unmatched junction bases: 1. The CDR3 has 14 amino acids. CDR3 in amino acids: CASSDRAGANVLTF. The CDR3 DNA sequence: TGTGCCAGCAGCGACAGGGCTGGGGCCAACGTCCTGACTTTC.

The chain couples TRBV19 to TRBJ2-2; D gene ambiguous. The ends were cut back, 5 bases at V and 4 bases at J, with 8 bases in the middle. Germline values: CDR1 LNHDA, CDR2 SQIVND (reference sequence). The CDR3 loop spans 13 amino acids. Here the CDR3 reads CASSPATTGELFF. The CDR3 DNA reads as TGTGCCAGTAGTCCCGCCACCACCGGGGAGCTGTTTTTT. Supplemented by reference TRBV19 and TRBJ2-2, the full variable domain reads DGGITQSPKYLFRKEGQNVTLSCEQNLNHDAMYWYRQDPGQGLRLIYYSQIVNDFQKGDIAEGYSVSREKKESFPLTVTSAQKNPTAFYLCASSPATTGELFFGEGSRLTVL.

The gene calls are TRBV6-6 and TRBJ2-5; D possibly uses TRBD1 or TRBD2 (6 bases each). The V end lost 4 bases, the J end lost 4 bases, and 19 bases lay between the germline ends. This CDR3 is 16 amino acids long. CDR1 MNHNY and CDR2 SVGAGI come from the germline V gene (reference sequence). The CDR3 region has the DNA TGTGCCAGCAGTTCCCCAGGGGCAGCGGGTCGAGAGACCCAGTACTTC. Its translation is CASSSPGAAGRETQYF.